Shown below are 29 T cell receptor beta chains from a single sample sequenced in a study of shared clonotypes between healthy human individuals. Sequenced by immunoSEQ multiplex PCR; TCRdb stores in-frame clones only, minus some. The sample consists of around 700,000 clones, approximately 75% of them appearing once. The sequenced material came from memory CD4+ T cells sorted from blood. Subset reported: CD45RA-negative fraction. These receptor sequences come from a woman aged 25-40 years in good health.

This CDR3 is CASSLGEVQFF. The CDR3 region has the DNA TGTGCCAGCAGCTTGGGGGAGGTGCAGTTCTTC. The gene calls are TRBV7-6 and TRBJ2-1; D is perhaps TRBD2 (6 bases). Germline CDR1 and CDR2: SGHVS and FNYEAQ. The CDR3 has 11 residues. V was clipped by 3 bases and J by 12 bases, with 9 bases between them.

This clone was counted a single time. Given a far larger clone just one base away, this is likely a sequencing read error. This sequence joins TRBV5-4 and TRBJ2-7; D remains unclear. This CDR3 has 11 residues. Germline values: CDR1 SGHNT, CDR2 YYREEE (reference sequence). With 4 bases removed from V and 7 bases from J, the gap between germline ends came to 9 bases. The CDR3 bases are TGTGCCAGCAGCCCCGGACGGGAGCAGTACTTC. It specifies CASSPGREQYF. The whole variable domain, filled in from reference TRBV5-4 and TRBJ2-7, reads ETGVTQSPTHLIKTRGQQVTLRCSSQSGHNTVSWYQQALGQGPQFIFQYYREEENGRGNFPPRFSGLQFPNYSSELNVNALELDDSALYLCASSPGREQYFGPGTRLTVT.

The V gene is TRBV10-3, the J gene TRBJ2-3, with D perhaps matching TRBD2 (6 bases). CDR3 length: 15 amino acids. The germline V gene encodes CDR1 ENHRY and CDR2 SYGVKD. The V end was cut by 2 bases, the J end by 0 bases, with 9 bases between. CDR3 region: CAISELASSTDTQYF. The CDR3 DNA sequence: TGTGCCATCAGTGAGCTAGCGTCTAGCACAGATACGCAGTATTTT.

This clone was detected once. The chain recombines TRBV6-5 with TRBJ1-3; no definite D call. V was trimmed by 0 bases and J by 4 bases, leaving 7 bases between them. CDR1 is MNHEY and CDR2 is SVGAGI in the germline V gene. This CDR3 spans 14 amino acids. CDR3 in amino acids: CASSYSLEGNTIYF. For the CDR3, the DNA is TGTGCCAGCAGTTACTCACTGGAGGGAAACACCATATATTTT.

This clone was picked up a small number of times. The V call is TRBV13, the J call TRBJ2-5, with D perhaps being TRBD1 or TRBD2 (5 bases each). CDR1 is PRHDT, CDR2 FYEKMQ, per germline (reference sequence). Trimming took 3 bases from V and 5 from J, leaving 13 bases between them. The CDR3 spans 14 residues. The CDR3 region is CASSLRGRVETQYF. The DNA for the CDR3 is TGTGCCAGCAGCTTGAGGGGTAGGGTGGAGACCCAGTACTTC.

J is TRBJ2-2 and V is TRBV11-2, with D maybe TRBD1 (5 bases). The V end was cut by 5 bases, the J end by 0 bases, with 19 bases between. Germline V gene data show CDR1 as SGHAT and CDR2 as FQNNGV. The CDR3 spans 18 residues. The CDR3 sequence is CASSKHLPRTTNTGELFF. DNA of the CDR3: TGTGCCAGCAGCAAACATTTACCTCGGACAACGAACACCGGGGAGCTGTTTTTT. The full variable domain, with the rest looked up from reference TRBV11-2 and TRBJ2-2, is EAGVAQSPRYKIIEKRQSVAFWCNPISGHATLYWYQQILGQGPKLLIQFQNNGVVDDSQLPKDRFSAERLKGVDSTLKIQPAKLEDSAVYLCASSKHLPRTTNTGELFFGEGSRLTVL.

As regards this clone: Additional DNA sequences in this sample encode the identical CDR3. The CDR3 loop is CASSPLGGETQYF. The CDR3 DNA reads as TGTGCCAGCTCACCACTGGGCGGAGAGACCCAGTACTTC. The chain is built from TRBV18 and TRBJ2-5; D call uncertain. CDR1 KGHSH and CDR2 LQKENI come from the germline V gene. This CDR3 has 13 amino acids. Trimming took off 1 base at V and 4 bases at J, with 7 bases between the two ends.

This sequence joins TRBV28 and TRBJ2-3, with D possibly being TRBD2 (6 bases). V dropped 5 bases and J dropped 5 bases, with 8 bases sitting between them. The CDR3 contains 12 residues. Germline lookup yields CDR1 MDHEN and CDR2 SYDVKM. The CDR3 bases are TGTGCCAGCAGTAACGGGGGAGATACGCAGTATTTT. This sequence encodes CASSNGGDTQYF.

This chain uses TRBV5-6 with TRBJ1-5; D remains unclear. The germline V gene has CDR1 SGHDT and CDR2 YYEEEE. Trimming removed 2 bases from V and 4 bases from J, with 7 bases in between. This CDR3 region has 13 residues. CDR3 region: CASSLRGNQPQHF. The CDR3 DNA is TGTGCCAGCAGCTTACGGGGTAATCAGCCCCAGCATTTT. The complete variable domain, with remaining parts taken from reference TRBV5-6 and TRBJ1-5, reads DAGVTQSPTHLIKTRGQQVTLRCSPKSGHDTVSWYQQALGQGPQFIFQYYEEEERQRGNFPDRFSGHQFPNYSSELNVNALLLGDSALYLCASSLRGNQPQHFGDGTRLSIL.

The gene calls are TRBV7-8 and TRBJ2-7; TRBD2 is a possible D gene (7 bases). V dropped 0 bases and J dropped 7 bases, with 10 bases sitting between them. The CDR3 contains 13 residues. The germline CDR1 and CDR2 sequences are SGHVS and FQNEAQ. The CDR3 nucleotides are TGTGCCAGCAGCTTAGCGGGAGGGGGGGAGCAGTACTTC. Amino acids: CASSLAGGGEQYF.

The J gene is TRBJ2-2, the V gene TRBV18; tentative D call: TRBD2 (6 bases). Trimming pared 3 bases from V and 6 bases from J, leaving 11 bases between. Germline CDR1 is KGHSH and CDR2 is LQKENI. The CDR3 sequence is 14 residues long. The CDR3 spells CASSPGTASGELFF. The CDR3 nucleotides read TGTGCCAGCTCACCTGGGACTGCGTCCGGGGAGCTGTTTTTT.

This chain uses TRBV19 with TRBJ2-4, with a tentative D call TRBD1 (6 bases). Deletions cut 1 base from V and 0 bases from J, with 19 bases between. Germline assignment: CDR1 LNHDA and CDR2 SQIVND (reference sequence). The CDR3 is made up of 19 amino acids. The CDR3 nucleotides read TGTGCCAGTAGTATAGCAGGGGTTGGGGGCCTGGCAGCCAAAAACATTCAGTACTTC. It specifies CASSIAGVGGLAAKNIQYF.

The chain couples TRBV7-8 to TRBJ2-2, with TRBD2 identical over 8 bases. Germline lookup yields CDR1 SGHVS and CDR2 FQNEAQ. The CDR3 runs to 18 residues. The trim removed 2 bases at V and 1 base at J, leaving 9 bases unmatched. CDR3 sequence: CASSLKLAEFLNTGELFF. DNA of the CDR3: TGTGCCAGCAGCTTAAAACTAGCGGAGTTTTTGAACACCGGGGAGCTGTTTTTT. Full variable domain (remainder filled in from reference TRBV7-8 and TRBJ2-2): GAGVSQSPRYKVAKRGQDVALRCDPISGHVSLFWYQQALGQGPEFLTYFQNEAQLDKSGLPSDRFFAERPEGSVSTLKIQRTQQEDSAVYLCASSLKLAEFLNTGELFFGEGSRLTVL.

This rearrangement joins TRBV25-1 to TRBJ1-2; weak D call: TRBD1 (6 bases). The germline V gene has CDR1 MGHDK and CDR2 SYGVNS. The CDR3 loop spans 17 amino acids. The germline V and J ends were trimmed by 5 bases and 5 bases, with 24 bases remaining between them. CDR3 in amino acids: CASSPSTGAGPLYGYTF. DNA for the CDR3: TGTGCCAGCAGTCCATCGACAGGAGCTGGTCCCTTATATGGCTACACCTTC.

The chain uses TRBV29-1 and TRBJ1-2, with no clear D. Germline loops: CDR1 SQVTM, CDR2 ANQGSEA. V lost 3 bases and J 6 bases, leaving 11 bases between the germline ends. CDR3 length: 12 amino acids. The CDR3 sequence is CSVDRPEDGYTF. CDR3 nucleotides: TGCAGCGTTGATAGACCTGAGGATGGCTACACCTTC.

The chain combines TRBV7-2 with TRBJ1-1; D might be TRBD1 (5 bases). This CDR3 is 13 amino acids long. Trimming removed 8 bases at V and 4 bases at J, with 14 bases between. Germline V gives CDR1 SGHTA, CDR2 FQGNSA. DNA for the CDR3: TGTGCCAGCTCATCGGGGGGTCTCACTGAAGCTTTCTTT. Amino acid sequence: CASSSGGLTEAFF.

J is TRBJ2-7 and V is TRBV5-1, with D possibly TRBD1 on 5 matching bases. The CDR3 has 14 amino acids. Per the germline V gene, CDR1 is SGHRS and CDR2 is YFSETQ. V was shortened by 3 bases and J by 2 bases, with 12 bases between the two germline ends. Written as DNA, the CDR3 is TGCGCCAGCAGCTCCCAGGGTTCCCCCTACGAGCAGTACTTC. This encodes CASSSQGSPYEQYF.

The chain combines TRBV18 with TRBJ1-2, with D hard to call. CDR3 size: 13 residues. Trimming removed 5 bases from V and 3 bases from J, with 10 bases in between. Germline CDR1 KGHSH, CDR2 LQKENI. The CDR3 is CASSDGGDYGYTF. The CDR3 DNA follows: TGTGCCAGCTCAGATGGCGGGGACTATGGCTACACCTTC.

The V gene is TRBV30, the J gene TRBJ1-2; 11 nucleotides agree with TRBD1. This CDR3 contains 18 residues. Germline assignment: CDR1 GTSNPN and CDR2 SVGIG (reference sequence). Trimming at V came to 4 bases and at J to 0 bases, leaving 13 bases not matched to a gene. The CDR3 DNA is TGTGCCTGGACCATGGGACAGGGGGTGCCCACAGCTAACTATGGCTACACCTTC. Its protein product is CAWTMGQGVPTANYGYTF.

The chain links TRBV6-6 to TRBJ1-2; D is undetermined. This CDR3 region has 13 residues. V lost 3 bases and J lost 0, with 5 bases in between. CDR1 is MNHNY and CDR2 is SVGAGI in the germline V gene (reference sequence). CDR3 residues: CASSYAANYGYTF. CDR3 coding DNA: TGTGCCAGCAGTTATGCAGCTAACTATGGCTACACCTTC.

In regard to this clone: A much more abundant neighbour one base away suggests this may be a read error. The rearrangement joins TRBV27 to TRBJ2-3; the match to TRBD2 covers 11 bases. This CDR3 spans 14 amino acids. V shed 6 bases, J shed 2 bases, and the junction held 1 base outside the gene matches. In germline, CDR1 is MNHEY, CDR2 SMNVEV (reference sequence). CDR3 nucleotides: TGTGCCAGCAGACTAGCGGGAGACACAGATACGCAGTATTTT. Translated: CASRLAGDTDTQYF.

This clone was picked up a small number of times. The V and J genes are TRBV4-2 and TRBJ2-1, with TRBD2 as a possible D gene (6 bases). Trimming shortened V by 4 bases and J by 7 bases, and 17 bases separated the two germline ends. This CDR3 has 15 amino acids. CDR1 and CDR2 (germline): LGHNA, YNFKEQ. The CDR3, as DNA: TGTGCCAGCAGCCTAGGAGGGACGACGGAAAATGAGCAGTTCTTC. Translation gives CASSLGGTTENEQFF.

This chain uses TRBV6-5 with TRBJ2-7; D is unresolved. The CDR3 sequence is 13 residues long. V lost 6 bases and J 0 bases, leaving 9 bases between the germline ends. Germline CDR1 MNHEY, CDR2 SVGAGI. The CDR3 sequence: CASSKPSSYEQYF. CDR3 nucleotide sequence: TGTGCCAGCAGCAAGCCTAGCTCCTACGAGCAGTACTTC.

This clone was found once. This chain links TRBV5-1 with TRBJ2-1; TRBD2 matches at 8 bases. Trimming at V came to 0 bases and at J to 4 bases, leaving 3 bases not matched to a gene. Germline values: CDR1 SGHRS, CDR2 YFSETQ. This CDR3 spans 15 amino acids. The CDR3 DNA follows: TGCGCCAGCAGCTTGGGGCTAGCGGGTTACAATGAGCAGTTCTTC. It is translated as CASSLGLAGYNEQFF.

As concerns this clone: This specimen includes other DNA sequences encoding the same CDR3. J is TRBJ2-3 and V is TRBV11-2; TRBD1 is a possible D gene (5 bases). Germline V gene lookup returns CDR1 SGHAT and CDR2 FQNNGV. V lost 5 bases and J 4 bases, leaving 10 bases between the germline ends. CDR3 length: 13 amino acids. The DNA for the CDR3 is TGTGCCAGCAGCCTAGTCAGGGCAGATACGCAGTATTTT. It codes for CASSLVRADTQYF.

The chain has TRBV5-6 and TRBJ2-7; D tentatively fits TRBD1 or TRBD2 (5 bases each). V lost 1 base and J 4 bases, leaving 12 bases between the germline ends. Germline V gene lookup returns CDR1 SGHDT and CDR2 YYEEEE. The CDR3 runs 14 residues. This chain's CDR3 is CASSLLSGPYEQYF. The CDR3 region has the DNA TGTGCCAGCAGCTTGCTCTCGGGGCCTTACGAGCAGTACTTC. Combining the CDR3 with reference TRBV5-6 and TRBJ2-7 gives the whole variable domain DAGVTQSPTHLIKTRGQQVTLRCSPKSGHDTVSWYQQALGQGPQFIFQYYEEEERQRGNFPDRFSGHQFPNYSSELNVNALLLGDSALYLCASSLLSGPYEQYFGPGTRLTVT.

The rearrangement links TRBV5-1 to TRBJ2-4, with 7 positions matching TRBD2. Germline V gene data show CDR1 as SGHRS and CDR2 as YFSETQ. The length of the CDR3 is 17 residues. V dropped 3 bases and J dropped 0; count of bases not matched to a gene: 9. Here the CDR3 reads CASSSGLEGLAKNIQYF. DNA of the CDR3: TGCGCCAGCAGCTCTGGACTAGAAGGACTAGCCAAAAACATTCAGTACTTC.

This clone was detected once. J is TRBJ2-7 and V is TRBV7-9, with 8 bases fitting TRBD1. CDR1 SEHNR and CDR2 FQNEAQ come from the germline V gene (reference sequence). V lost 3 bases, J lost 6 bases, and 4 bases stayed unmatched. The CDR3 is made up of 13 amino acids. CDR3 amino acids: CASSFQGAGEQYF. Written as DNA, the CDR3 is TGTGCCAGCAGCTTTCAGGGGGCAGGCGAGCAGTACTTC.

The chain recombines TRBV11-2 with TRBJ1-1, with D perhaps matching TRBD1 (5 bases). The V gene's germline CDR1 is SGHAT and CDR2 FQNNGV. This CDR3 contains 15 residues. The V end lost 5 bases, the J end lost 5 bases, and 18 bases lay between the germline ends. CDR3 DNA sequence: TGTGCCAGCAGCCTAAGTACCGCAGGGACTACTGAAGCTTTCTTT. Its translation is CASSLSTAGTTEAFF.